Sequencing of this T cell receptor (beta chain) was carried out in a study of CD8 T cells in ankylosing spondylitis. Findings and caveats of the study: Some of the motif variants had earlier been found in reactive arthritis patients' fluid and blood. Disease-linked clones, CD8+, were relatively rare in peripheral blood. What seemed typical of ankylosing spondylitis blood was a TCR beta motif built from about eight highly homologous variants. Matched ankylosing spondylitis synovial fluid reportedly showed significant enrichment of disease-linked clones.

V was pared by 1 base and J by 8 bases, with 7 bases between. The CDR3 totals 12 residues. Germline CDR1 reads SGHRS; CDR2 reads YFSETQ. Construction of TCR beta libraries was performed using quantitative 5'-RACE with molecular barcodes. A single record per CDR3 protein comes from TCRdb applying MiXCR to the 5' RACE reads. The data contain around 430,000 distinct CDR3 sequences, roughly 17% of them singletons. Comments on this clonotype: Its antigen is currently unknown.

Material: blood, either unsorted or a sorted T cell fraction (not recorded which). The origin of this receptor is a male donor with ankylosing spondylitis. The chain employs TRBV5-1 and TRBJ2-1, with no clear D. The CDR3 spells CASSLLLDEQFF. The DNA of the CDR3 is TGCGCCAGCAGCTTGTTGCTGGATGAGCAGTTCTTC. Using reference TRBV5-1 and TRBJ2-1 for the parts outside the CDR3, the full variable domain is KAGVTQTPRYLIKTRGQQVTLSCSPISGHRSVSWYQQTPGQGLQFLFEYFSETQRNKGNFPGRFSGRQFSNSRSEMNVSTLELGDSALYLCASSLLLDEQFFGPGTRLTVL.